This T cell receptor beta chain was profiled in a study of blood T cells in healthy people across ages. General observations from the study: Getting older went along with TCR beta diversity per million T cells dropping roughly linearly. Higher diversity, along with more naive CD4+ cells, distinguished long-lived donors from aged donors.

The study isolated at least 6.5 million PBMCs from each sample. About this clonotype: Its antigen is undetermined. Compared with germline, one end of the junction differs, possibly owing to a read error.

Next came a second PCR, run for about 7 to 12 cycles, which used a sample-barcoded 5' primer along with a J-beta primer mix. TCRdb re-called the 5' RACE reads with MiXCR, one entry per CDR3 protein. Of some 690,000 distinct CDR3 sequences listed, about 24% are singletons. The sequence came from an older man in good health. The sequencing sample was made of blood.

The CDR3 DNA sequence: TGCAGCTCAAGGGGGGGGTTCCAAGAGACCCGGTACTTC. Its protein is CSSRGGFQETRYF. The chain uses TRBV29-1 and TRBJ2-5, with D possibly TRBD2 on 7 matching bases. Germline CDR1 reads SQVTM; CDR2 reads ANQGSEA. The CDR3 covers 13 residues. Supplemented by reference TRBV29-1 and TRBJ2-5, the full variable domain reads SAVISQKPSRDICQRGTSLTIQCQVDSQVTMMFWYRQQPGQSLTLIATANQGSEATYESGFVIDKFPISRPNLTFSTLTVSNMSPEDSSIYLCSSRGGFQETRYFGPGTRLLVL.